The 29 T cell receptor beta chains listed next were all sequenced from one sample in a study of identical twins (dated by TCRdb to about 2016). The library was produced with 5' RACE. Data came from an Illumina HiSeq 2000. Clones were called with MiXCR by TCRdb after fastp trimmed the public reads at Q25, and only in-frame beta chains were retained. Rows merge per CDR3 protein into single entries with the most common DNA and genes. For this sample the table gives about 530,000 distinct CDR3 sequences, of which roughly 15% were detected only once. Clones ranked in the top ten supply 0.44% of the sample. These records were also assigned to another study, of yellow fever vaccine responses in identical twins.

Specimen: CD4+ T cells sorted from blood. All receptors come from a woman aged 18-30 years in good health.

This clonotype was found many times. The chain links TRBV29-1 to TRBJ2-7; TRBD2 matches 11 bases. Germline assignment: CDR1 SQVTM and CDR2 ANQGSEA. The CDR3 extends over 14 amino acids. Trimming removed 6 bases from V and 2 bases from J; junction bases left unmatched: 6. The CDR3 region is CSVMTSGTPYEQYF. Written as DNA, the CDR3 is TGCAGCGTGATGACTAGCGGGACCCCCTACGAGCAGTACTTC.

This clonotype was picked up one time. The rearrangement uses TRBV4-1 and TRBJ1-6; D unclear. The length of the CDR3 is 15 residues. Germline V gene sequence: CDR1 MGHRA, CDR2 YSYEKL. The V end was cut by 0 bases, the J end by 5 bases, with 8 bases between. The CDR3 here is CASSQDQANNSPLHF. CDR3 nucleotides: TGCGCCAGCAGCCAAGATCAGGCAAATAATTCACCCCTCCACTTT.

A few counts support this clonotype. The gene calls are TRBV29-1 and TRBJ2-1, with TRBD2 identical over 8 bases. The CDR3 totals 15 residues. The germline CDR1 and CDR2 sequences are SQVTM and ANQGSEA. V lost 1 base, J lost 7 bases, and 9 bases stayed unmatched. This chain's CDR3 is CSVEGWRGALNEQFF. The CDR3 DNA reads TGCAGCGTTGAAGGTTGGCGGGGGGCCCTTAATGAGCAGTTCTTC.

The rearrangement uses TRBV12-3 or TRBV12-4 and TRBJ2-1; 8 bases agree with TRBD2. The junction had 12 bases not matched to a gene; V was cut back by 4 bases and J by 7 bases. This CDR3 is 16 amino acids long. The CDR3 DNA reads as TGTGCCAGCAGTTCCCATGGACGGGGGGGCATAAATGAGCAGTTCTTC. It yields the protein CASSSHGRGGINEQFF.

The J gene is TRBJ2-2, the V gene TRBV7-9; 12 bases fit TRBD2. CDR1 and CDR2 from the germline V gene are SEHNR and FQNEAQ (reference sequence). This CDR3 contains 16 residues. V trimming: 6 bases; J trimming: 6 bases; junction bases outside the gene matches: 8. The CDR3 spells CASRTGLAGYPGELFF. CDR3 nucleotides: TGTGCCAGCAGAACTGGACTAGCGGGATATCCCGGGGAGCTGTTTTTT.

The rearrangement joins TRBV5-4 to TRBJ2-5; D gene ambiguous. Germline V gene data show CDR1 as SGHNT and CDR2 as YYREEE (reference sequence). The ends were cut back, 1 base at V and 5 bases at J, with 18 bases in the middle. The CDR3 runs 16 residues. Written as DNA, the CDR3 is TGTGCCAGCAGCTTGAGTGGCAGCAACAACAAGGAGACCCAGTACTTC. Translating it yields CASSLSGSNNKETQYF.

CDR3 bases: TGTGCTAGTGGTTTGGTATCCCGGACAGGCCCCGAGCAGTACTTC. Translated: CASGLVSRTGPEQYF. V usage is TRBV12-5 and J usage is TRBJ2-7; 7 positions match TRBD1. The germline CDR1 and CDR2 sequences are LGHNT and FRNRAP. This CDR3 region has 15 residues. Trimming at V came to 0 bases and at J to 6 bases, leaving 8 bases not matched to a gene.

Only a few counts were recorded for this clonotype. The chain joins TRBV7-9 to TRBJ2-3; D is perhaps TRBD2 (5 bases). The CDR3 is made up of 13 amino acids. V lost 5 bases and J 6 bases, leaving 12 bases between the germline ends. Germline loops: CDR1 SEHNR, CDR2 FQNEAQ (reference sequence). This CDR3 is CASSPGISDTQYF. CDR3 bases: TGTGCCAGCAGCCCGGGGATTTCCGATACGCAGTATTTT.

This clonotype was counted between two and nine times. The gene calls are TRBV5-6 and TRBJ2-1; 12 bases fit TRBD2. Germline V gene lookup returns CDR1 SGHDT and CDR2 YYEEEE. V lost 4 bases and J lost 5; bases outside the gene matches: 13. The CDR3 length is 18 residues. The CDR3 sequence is CASSREKLAGGPHNEQFF. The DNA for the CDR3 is TGTGCCAGCAGCAGAGAGAAGCTAGCGGGAGGGCCCCACAATGAGCAGTTCTTC.

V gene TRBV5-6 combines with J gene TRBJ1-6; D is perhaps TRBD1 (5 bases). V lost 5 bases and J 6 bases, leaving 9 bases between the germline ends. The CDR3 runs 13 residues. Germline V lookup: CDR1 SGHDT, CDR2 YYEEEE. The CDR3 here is CASRQAPNSPLHF. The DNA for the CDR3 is TGTGCCAGCAGACAGGCCCCTAATTCACCCCTCCACTTT.

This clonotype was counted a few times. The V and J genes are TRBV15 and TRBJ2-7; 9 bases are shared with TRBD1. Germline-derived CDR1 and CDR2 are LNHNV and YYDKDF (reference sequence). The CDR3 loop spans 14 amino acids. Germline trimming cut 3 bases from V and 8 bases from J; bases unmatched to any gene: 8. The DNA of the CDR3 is TGTGCCACCAGCAGGGACACAGGGGGCGCAAAGCAGTACGTC. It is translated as CATSRDTGGAKQYV.

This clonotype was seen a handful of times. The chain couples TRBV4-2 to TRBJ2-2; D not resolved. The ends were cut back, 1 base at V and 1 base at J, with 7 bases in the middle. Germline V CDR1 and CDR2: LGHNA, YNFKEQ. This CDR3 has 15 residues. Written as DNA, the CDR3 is TGTGCCAGCAGCCAAGGCTTCGTGAACACCGGGGAGCTGTTTTTT. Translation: CASSQGFVNTGELFF.

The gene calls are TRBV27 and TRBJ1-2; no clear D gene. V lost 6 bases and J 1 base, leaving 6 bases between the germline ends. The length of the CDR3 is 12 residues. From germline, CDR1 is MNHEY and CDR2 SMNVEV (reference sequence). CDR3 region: CASRRGNYGYTF. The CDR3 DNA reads TGTGCCAGCAGGCGTGGTAACTATGGCTACACCTTC.

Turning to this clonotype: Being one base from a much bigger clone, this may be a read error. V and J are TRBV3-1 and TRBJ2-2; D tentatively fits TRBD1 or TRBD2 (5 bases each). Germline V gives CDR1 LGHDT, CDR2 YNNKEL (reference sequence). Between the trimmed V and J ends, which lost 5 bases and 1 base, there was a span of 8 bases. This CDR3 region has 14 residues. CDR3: CASSWDQNTGELFF. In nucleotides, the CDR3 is TGTGCCAGCAGCTGGGACCAGAACACCGGGGAGCTGTTTTTT.

The chain's CDR3 is CASSLGFAGAKNIQYF. CDR3 nucleotides: TGTGCCAGCAGTTTAGGATTTGCGGGAGCCAAAAACATTCAGTACTTC. This chain uses TRBV12-3 or TRBV12-4 with TRBJ2-4; maybe TRBD2 (5 bases). V was shortened by 1 base and J by 0 bases, with 10 bases between the two germline ends. The CDR3 runs 16 residues.

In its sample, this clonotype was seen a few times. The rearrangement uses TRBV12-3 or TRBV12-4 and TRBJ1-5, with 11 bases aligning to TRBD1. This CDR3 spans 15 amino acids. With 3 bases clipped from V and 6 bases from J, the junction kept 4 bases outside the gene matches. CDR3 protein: CASSFWDRGVQPQHF. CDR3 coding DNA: TGTGCCAGCAGTTTCTGGGACAGGGGGGTTCAGCCCCAGCATTTT.

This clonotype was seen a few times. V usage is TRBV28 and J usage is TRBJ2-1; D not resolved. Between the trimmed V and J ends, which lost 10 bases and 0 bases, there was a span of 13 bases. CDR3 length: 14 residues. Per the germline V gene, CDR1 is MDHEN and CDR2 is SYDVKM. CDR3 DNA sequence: TGTGCCACGGAGAAGGAAAGCTCCTACAATGAGCAGTTCTTC. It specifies CATEKESSYNEQFF.

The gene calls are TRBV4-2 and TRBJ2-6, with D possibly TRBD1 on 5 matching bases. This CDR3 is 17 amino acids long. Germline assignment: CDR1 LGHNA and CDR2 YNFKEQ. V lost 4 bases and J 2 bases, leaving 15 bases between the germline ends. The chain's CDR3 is CASSPGSGVAGANVLTF. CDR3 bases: TGTGCCAGCAGCCCAGGGTCTGGGGTCGCTGGGGCCAACGTCCTGACTTTC.

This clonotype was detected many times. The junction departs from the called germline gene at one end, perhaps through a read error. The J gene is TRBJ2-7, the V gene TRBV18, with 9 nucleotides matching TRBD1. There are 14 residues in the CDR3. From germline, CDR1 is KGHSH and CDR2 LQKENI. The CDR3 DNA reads TGCGCCAGCAGCCCCGGGACAGGGTCCTACGAGCAGTACTTC. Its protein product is CASSPGTGSYEQYF.

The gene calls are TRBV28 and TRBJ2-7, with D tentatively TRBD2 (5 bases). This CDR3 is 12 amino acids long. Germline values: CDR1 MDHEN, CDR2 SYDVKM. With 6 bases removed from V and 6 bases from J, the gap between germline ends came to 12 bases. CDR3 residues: CASRAGVGEQYF. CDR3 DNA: TGTGCCAGCAGGGCCGGGGTGGGCGAGCAGTACTTC.

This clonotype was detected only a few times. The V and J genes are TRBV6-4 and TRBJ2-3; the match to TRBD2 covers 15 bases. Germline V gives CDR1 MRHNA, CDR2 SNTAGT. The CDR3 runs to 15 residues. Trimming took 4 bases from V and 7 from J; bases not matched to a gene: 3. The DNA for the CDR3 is TGTGCCAGCAGTGCGGGACTAGCGGGAGGCCATACGCAGTATTTT. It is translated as CASSAGLAGGHTQYF.

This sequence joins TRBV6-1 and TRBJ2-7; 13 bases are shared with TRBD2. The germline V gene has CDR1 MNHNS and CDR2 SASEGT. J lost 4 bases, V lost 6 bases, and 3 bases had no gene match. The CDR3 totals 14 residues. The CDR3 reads CASSQTSGGYEQYF. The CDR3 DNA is TGTGCCAGCAGCCAGACTAGCGGGGGGTACGAGCAGTACTTC.

The CDR3 nucleotides are TGTGCCAGCAAAAGACTAGTTGGGGGCGAGCAGTACTTC. It translates to CASKRLVGGEQYF. This sequence joins TRBV7-8 and TRBJ2-7, with a weak D call TRBD2 (6 bases). Trimming took 7 bases from V and 6 from J, leaving 16 bases between them. CDR3 length: 13 residues. Germline V CDR1 and CDR2: SGHVS, FQNEAQ.

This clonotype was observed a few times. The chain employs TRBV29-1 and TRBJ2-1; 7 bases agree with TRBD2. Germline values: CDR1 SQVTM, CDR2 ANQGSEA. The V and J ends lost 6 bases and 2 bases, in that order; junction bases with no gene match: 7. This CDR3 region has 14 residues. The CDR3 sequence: CSVGTSDPYNEQFF. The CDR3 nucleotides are TGCAGCGTGGGCACTAGCGATCCCTACAATGAGCAGTTCTTC.

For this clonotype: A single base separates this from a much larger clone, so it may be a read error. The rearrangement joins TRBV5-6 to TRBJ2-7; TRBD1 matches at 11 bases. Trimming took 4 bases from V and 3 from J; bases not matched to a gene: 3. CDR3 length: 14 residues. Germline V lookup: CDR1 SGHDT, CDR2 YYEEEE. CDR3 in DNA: TGTGCCAGCAGCGCCGGGACAGGGGGCTACGAGCAGTACTTC. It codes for CASSAGTGGYEQYF.

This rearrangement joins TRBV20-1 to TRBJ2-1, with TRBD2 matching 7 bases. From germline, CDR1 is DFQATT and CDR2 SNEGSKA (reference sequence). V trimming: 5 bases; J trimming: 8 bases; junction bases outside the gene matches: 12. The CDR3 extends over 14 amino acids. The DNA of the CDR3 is TGCAGTGCTGAAACACCCCTCCTAGCGGATGAGCAGTTCTTC. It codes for CSAETPLLADEQFF.

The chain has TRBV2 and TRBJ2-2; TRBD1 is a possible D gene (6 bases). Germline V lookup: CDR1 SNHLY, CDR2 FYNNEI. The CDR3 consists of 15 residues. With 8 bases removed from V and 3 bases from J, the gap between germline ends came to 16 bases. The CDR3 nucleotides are TGTGCCAGCGATTTCTTGGGGGCAGACACCGGGGAGCTGTTTTTT. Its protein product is CASDFLGADTGELFF.

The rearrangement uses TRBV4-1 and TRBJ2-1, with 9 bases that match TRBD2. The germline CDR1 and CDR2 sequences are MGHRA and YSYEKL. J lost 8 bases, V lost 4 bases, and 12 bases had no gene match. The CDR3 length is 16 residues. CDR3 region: CASSPTAAGGRDEQFF. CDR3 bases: TGCGCCAGCAGCCCCACGGCAGCGGGAGGAAGGGATGAGCAGTTCTTC.

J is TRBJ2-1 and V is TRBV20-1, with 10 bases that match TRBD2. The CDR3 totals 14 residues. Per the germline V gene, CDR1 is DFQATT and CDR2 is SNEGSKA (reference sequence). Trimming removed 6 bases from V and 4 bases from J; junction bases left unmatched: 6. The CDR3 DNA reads TGCAGTGCGACCACTAGCGGGGTGTACAATGAGCAGTTCTTC. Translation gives CSATTSGVYNEQFF.